This T cell receptor (beta chain) emerged from a study of blood T cell repertoires in COVID-19 (TCRdb year 2020). Concerning the study at large: Collaborator samples came from the United States, Italy and Spain and covered acute and convalescent phases of COVID-19. The prospective study material was composed of cDNA or gDNA derived from T cells, B-cell-depleted T cells, or PBMCs. The dataset comprised deeply sampled blood TCRbeta repertoires from subjects exposed to, actively infected with, or recovered from COVID-19. The repertoires were made available in a free public database intended to serve as a resource for research on the immune response to SARS-CoV-2. The samples were drawn from the first 160 participants of the ongoing ImmuneRACE study and from 1,254 subjects provided by 6 global collaborators. The sample metadata nearly always contained a de-identified subject ID, COVID-19 status, age in years and sex. Where HLA class I and class II types were available, the types were taken from metadata supplied by the sample provider, not from assay-based typing.

As to this clone: No cognate antigen has been identified for it. Base qualities were left out, and no much larger clone turns up one base away.

TCRbeta CDR3 regions were amplified from genomic DNA using the immunoSEQ Assay, a bias-controlled multiplex PCR. The study's own analysis went as follows. The number of nucleated cells in each sample was estimated from the amplification of reference gene primers within the assay. To quantify the absolute abundance of each unique TCRbeta CDR3 rearrangement, sequence reads were collapsed and filtered. For each sample, productive Simpson clonality was calculated as the square root of Simpson's diversity index across productive rearrangements. Imported from immuneACCESS, the table was reduced by TCRdb to in-frame sequences with V and J called. These copies leave out some clones; in studies compared against another copy, an unresolved V gene accounts for under half, and the cause of the remainder is not known. That table gives V, J and clone size, and the DNA gave D and trimming. Present in this sample are fewer than 400,000 clones, 80% to 90% of which were seen just once. Jointly, the top ten make up about 5% of the sample.

In the prospective study, participants were roughly 18 to 100 years old, resided in 20 to 30 geographic areas of the United States, and were enrolled through a virtual design. Cohort assignment in the prospective study relied on participant-reported clinical history from a screening survey and a study questionnaire. Recovered participants in ImmuneRACE Cohort 3 were defined as having two consecutive negative NP/OP PCR tests, clearance from a healthcare professional, or resolution of symptoms. Mobile phlebotomists in the prospective study collected whole blood, serum and a nasopharyngeal or oropharyngeal swab from every participant. Over a roughly two-month period, participants in the prospective study had the option of providing additional blood draws and questionnaires. Blood samples from the prospective study were shipped frozen or at room temperature prior to DNA extraction. According to the germline V gene, CDR1 reads SGHRS and CDR2 reads YFSETQ. The CDR3 runs 15 amino acids, cysteine and phenylalanine included. The kept DNA is CDR3 alone, 45 bases in frame from the first base. At the junction V is shortened by 3 bases and J by 0 bases, with 10 bases in between.

Results the study describes overall, beyond this receptor: The amount of clinical and demographic metadata varied by source and participant and was provided uncurated.

Input material: PBMCs or T cells enriched from blood (not recorded which). The clonotype comes from a man aged 25 to 40 who had recovered from COVID-19. Recombination connected TRBV5-1 to TRBJ1-5; no D gene can be assigned with confidence. The sequenced DNA: TGCGCCAGCAGCTACTCTGGCGGTAGCAATCAGCCCCAGCATTTT. Translated, this gives CASSYSGGSNQPQHF.